The 3 T cell receptor beta chains reported below all come from one sample, sequenced in a study of blood T cell repertoires in COVID-19. The protocol was immunoSEQ multiplex PCR, while the TCRdb copy is restricted to in-frame clones and leaves out a portion. The repertoire holds approximately 45,000 clones, with approximately 87% as singletons. Specimen: peripheral blood. The receptor set was obtained from a human donor in a cohort sampled during active COVID-19.

The genes are TRBV29-1 and TRBJ2-7, with TRBD1 identical over 8 bases. The CDR3 runs 14 residues. The trim removed 5 bases at V and 1 base at J, leaving 7 bases unmatched. In germline, CDR1 is SQVTM, CDR2 ANQGSEA. In DNA, the CDR3 is TGCAGCGTTTATGGGACAGGTAAATCCTACGAGCAGTACTTC. It encodes CSVYGTGKSYEQYF.

The V and J genes are TRBV19 and TRBJ2-2, with 8 bases fitting TRBD1. In germline, CDR1 is LNHDA, CDR2 SQIVND (reference sequence). The V and J ends lost 6 bases and 9 bases, in that order; junction bases with no gene match: 3. The CDR3 consists of 12 residues. CDR3 bases: TGTGCCAGTAGATCAGGGGGCCGGGAGCTGTTTTTT. It specifies CASRSGGRELFF. The complete variable domain, with remaining parts taken from reference TRBV19 and TRBJ2-2, reads DGGITQSPKYLFRKEGQNVTLSCEQNLNHDAMYWYRQDPGQGLRLIYYSQIVNDFQKGDIAEGYSVSREKKESFPLTVTSAQKNPTAFYLCASRSGGRELFFGEGSRLTVL.

V and J are TRBV5-1 and TRBJ2-3, with 7 positions matching TRBD2. The CDR3 extends over 15 amino acids. Trimming removed 7 bases from V and 3 bases from J; junction bases left unmatched: 11. CDR1 SGHRS and CDR2 YFSETQ come from the germline V gene. The CDR3 protein is CASYPRTRETDTQYF. The CDR3 DNA sequence: TGCGCCAGCTACCCCAGGACGCGGGAGACAGATACGCAGTATTTT.